This TCR beta chain was sequenced in a study of T cell clusters in autoimmune cytopenias. The CDR3 loop spans 12 amino acids. Germline V gene sequence: CDR1 MNHNS, CDR2 SASEGT. Multiplex touch-down PCR amplified TRB using TRB-A and TRB-B pools in one tube. TCRdb reprocessed the multiplex PCR reads and reports one entry per CDR3 protein, with no DNA. This specimen shows over 9,500 distinct CDR3 sequences; the ten leading clones hold under 25%. TRB amplification used approximately 250 ng of peripheral blood genomic DNA. These same records also appear under a second study, on T cell repertoires in aging, cancer and after chemotherapy. From that second work: Repeat sampling of healthy donors over several months to years showed clear clonal overlap. Age-matched healthy donors had significantly more diverse, less clonal blood TCR repertoires than untreated cancer patients.

The sample taken for sequencing was peripheral blood. This chain links TRBV6-1 with TRBJ2-7; the D gene TCRdb calls, TRBD1, cannot be checked with no DNA. The sequence was collected from a human donor in good health. CDR3 sequence: CASSESTGGSHF.